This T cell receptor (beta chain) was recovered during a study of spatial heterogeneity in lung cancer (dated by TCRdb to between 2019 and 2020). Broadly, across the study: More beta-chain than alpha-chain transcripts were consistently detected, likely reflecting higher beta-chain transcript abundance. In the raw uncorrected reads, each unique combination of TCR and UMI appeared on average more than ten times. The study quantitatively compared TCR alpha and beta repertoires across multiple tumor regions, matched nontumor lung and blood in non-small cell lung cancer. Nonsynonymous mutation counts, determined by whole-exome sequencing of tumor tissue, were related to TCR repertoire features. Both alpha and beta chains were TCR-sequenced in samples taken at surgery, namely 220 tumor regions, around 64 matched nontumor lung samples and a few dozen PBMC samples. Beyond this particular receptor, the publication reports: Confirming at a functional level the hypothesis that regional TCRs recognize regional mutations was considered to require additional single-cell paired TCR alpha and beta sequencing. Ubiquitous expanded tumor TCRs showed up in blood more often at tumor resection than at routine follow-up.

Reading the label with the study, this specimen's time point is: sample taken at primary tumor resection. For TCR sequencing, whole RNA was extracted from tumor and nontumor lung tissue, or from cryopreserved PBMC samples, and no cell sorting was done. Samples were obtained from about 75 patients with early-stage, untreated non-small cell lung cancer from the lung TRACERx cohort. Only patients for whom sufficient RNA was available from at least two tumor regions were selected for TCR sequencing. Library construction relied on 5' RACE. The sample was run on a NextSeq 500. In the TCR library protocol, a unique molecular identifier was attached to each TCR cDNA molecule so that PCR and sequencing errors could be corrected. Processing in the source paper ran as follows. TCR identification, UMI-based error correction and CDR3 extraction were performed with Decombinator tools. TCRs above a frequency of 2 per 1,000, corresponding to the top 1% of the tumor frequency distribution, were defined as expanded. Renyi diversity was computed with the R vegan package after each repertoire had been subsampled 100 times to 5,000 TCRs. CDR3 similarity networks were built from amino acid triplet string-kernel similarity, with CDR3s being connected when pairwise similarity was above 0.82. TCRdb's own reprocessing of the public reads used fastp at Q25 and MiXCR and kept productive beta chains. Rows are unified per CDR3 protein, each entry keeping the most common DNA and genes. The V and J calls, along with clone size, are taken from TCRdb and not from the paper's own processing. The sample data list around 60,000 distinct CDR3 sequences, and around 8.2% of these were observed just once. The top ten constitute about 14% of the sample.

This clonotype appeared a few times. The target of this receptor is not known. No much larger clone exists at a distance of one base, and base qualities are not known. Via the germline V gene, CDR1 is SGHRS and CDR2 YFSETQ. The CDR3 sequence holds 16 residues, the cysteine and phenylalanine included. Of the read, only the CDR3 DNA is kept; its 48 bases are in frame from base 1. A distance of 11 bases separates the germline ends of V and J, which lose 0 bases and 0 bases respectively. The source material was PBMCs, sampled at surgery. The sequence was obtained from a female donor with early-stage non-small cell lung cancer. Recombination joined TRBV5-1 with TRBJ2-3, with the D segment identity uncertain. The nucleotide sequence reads TGCGCCAGCAGCTTGGGGCAGGCCACTAGCACAGATACGCAGTATTTT. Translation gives CASSLGQATSTDTQYF.